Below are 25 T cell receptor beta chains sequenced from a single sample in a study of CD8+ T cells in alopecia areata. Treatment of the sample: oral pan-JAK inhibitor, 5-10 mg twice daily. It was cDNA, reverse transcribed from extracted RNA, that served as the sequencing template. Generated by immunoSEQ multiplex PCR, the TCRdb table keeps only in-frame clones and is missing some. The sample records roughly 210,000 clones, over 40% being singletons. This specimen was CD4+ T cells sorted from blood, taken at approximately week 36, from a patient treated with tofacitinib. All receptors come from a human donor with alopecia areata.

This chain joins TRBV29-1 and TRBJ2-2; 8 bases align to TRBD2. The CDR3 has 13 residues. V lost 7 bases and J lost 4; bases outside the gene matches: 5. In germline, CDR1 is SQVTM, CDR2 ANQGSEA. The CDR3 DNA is TGCAGCGCCGGGGGGGCGAGCACCGGGGAGCTGTTTTTT. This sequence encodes CSAGGASTGELFF.

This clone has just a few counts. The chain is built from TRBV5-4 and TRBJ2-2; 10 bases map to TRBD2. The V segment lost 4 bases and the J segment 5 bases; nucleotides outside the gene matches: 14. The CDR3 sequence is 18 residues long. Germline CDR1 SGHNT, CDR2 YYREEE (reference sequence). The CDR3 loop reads CASSDGTSGIVGTGELFF. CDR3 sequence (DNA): TGTGCCAGCAGCGATGGCACTAGCGGGATTGTGGGGACCGGGGAGCTGTTTTTT. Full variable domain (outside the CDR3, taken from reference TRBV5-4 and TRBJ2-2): ETGVTQSPTHLIKTRGQQVTLRCSSQSGHNTVSWYQQALGQGPQFIFQYYREEENGRGNFPPRFSGLQFPNYSSELNVNALELDDSALYLCASSDGTSGIVGTGELFFGEGSRLTVL.

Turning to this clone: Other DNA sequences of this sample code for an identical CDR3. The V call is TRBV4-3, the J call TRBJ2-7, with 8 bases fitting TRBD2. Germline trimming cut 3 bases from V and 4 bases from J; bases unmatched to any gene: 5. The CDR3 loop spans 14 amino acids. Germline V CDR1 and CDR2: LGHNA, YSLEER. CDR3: CASSQGLGPYEQYF. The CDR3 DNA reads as TGCGCCAGCAGCCAGGGACTAGGCCCTTACGAGCAGTACTTC.

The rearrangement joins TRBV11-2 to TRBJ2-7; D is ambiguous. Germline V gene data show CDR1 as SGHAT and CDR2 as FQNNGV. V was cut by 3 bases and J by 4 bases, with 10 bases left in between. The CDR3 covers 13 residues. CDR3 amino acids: CASSFTGQYEQYF. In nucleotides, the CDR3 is TGTGCCAGCAGCTTTACCGGTCAATACGAGCAGTACTTC.

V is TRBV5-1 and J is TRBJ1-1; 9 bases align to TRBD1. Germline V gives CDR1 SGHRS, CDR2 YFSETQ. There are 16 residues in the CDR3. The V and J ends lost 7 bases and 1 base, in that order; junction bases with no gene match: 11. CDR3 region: CASHPSAGQGNTEAFF. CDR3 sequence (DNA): TGCGCCAGCCATCCTTCGGCGGGACAGGGGAACACTGAAGCTTTCTTT. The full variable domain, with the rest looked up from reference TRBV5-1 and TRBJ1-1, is KAGVTQTPRYLIKTRGQQVTLSCSPISGHRSVSWYQQTPGQGLQFLFEYFSETQRNKGNFPGRFSGRQFSNSRSEMNVSTLELGDSALYLCASHPSAGQGNTEAFFGQGTRLTVV.

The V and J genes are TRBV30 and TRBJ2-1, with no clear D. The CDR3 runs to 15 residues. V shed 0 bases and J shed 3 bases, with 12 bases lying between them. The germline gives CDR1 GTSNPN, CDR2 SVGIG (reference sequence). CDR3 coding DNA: TGTGCCTGGAGTGTGGAACTCCTCCTCTACAATGAGCAGTTCTTC. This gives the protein CAWSVELLLYNEQFF.

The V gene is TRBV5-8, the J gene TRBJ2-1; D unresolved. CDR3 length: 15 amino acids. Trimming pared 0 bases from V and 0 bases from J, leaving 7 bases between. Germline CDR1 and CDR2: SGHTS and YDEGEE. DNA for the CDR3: TGTGCCAGCAGCTTGGGGCAGAGCTCCTACAATGAGCAGTTCTTC. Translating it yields CASSLGQSSYNEQFF.

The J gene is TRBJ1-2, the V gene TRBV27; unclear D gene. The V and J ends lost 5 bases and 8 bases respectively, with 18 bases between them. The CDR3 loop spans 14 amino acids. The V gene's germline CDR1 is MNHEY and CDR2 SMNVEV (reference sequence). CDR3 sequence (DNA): TGTGCCAGCAGTCCTTTGACTAGGGTTGGCGGCTACACCTTC. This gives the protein CASSPLTRVGGYTF.

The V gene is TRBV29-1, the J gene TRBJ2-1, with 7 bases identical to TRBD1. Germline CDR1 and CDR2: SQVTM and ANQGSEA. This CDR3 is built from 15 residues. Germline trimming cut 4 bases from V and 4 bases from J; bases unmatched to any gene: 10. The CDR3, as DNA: TGCAGCGTTGTGGGGTCTGGACAGGCTTACAATGAGCAGTTCTTC. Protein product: CSVVGSGQAYNEQFF.

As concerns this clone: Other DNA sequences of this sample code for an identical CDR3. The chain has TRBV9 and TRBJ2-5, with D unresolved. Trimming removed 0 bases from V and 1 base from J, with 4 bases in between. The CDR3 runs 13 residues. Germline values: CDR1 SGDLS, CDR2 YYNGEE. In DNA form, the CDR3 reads TGTGCCAGCAGCGTAGGCGGCCAAGAGACCCAGTACTTC. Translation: CASSVGGQETQYF.

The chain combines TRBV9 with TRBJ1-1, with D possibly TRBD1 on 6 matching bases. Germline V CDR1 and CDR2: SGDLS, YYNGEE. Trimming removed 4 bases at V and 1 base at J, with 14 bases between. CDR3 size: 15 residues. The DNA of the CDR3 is TGTGCCAGCAGCACAGGGCCCGGCCGGAACACTGAAGCTTTCTTT. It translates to CASSTGPGRNTEAFF.

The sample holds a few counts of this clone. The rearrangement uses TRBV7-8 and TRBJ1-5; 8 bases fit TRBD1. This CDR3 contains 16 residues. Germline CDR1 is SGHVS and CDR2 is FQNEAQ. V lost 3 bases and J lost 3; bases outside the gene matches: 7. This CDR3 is CASSLSGTGPNQPQHF. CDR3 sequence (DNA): TGTGCCAGCAGCTTGTCCGGGACAGGACCCAATCAGCCCCAGCATTTT.

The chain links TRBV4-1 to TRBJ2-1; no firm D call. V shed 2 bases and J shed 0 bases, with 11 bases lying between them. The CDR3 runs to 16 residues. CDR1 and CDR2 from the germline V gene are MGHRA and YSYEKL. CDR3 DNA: TGCGCCAGCAGCCAAATTAATCTGGTCTCCTACAATGAGCAGTTCTTC. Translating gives CASSQINLVSYNEQFF.

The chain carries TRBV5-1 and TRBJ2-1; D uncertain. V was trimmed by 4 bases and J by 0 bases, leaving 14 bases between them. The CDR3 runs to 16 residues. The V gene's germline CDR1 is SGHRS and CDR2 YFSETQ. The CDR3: CASSQDATRSYNEQFF. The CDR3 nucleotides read TGCGCCAGCAGCCAGGACGCTACCCGCTCCTACAATGAGCAGTTCTTC.

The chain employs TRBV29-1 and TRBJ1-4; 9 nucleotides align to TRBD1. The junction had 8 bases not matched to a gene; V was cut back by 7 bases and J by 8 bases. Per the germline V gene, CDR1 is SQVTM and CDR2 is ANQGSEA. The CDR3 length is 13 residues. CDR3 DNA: TGCAGCGCTGTGGGACAGGGAAACGAAAAACTGTTTTTT. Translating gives CSAVGQGNEKLFF.

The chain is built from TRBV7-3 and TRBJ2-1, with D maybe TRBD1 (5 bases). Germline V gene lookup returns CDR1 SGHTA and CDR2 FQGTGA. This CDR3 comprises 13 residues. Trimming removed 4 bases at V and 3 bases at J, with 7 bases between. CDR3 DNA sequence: TGTGCCAGCAGCTCCAGGGACTACAATGAGCAGTTCTTC. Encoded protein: CASSSRDYNEQFF.

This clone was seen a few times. The CDR3 loop is CASSRGQGEGETQYF. CDR3 nucleotides: TGCGCCAGCAGTCGAGGACAGGGGGAGGGAGAGACCCAGTACTTC. The chain joins TRBV4-3 to TRBJ2-5; 10 bases align to TRBD1. This CDR3 comprises 15 residues. Germline CDR1 and CDR2: LGHNA and YSLEER. Unmatched junction bases numbered 8, after V lost 6 bases and J lost 4 bases.

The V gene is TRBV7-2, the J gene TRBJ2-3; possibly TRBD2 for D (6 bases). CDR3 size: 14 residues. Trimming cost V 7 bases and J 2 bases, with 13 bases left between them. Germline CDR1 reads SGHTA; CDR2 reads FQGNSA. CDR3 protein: CASKVGGATDTQYF. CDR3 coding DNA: TGTGCCAGCAAGGTGGGGGGAGCCACAGATACGCAGTATTTT.

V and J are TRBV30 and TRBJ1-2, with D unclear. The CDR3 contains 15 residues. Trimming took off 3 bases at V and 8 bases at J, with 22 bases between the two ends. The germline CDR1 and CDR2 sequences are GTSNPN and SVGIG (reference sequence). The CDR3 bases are TGTGCCTGGAGCCTCGGGAGCGGCGGGTCTAGAGGCTACACCTTC. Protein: CAWSLGSGGSRGYTF.

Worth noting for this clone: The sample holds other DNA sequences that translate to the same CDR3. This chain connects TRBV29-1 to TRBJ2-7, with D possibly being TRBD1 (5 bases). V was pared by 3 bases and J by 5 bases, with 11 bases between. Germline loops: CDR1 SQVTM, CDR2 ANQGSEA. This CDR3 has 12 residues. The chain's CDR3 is CSVEVSGHEQYF. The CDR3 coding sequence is TGCAGCGTTGAGGTTTCAGGGCACGAGCAGTACTTC.

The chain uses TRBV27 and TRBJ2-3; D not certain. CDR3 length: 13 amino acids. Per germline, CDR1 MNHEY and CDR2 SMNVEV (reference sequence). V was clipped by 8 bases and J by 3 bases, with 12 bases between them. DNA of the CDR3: TGTGCCAGCGGGTCGCCCCGTACAGATACGCAGTATTTT. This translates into CASGSPRTDTQYF.

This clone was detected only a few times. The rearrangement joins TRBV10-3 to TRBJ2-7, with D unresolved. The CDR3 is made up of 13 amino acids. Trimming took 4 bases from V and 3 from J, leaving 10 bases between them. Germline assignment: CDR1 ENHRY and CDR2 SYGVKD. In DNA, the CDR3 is TGTGCCATCAGTGCCCCTCAGAGCTACGAGCAGTACTTC. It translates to CAISAPQSYEQYF.

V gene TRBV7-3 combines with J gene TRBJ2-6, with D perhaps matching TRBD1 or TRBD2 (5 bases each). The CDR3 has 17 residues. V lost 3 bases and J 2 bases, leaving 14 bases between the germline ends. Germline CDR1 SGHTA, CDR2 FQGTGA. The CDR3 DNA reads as TGTGCCAGCAGCTTGGGACCTAGGGTGGCTGGGGCCAACGTCCTGACTTTC. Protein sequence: CASSLGPRVAGANVLTF.

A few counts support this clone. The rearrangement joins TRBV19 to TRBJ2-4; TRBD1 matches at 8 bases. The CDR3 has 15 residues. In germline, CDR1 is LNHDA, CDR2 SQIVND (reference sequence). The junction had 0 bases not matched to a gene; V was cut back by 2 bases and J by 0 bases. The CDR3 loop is CASSIQGAAKNIQYF. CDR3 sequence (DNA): TGTGCCAGTAGTATACAGGGGGCAGCCAAAAACATTCAGTACTTC.

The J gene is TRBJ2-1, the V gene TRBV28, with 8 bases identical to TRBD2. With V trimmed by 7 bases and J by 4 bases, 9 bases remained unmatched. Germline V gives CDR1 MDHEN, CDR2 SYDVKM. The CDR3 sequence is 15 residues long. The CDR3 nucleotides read TGTGCCAGCAATCCAGCGGGAGCCCTTTACAATGAGCAGTTCTTC. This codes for CASNPAGALYNEQFF.